The 19 T cell receptor beta chains reported below all come from one sample, sequenced in a study of T cell changes during pregnancy in multiple sclerosis. The assay was immunoSEQ multiplex PCR, and TCRdb's table has in-frame clones only and misses some. The repertoire has tens of thousands of clones, over 90% of them found once; the top ten carry over 2.5%. The sequences come from CD8+ T cells from peripheral blood mononuclear cells, collected in the third trimester of pregnancy. The receptor source for this set is a female donor with multiple sclerosis, enrolled in a pregnancy study.

This clone showed up just once. This sequence joins TRBV7-9 and TRBJ2-3, with D possibly TRBD1 on 5 matching bases. Germline loops: CDR1 SEHNR, CDR2 FQNEAQ (reference sequence). Trimming pared 1 base from V and 6 bases from J, leaving 11 bases between. The CDR3 extends over 14 amino acids. Written as DNA, the CDR3 is TGTGCCAGCAGCTTAGTATCAGGGCCCGATACGCAGTATTTT. Translation: CASSLVSGPDTQYF. The variable domain in full, completed from reference TRBV7-9 and TRBJ2-3, reads DTGVSQNPRHKITKRGQNVTFRCDPISEHNRLYWYRQTLGQGPEFLTYFQNEAQLEKSRLLSDRFSAERPKGSFSTLEIQRTEQGDSAMYLCASSLVSGPDTQYFGPGTRLTVL.

The chain couples TRBV15 to TRBJ1-2; D call uncertain. Germline CDR1 is LNHNV and CDR2 is YYDKDF (reference sequence). This CDR3 is built from 17 residues. V gave up 4 bases and J gave up 1 base, with 19 bases separating them. This CDR3 reads CATSTTVSNPRNYGYTF. The CDR3 DNA is TGTGCCACCAGCACCACGGTCTCCAACCCCCGTAACTATGGCTACACCTTC. The full variable domain, with the rest looked up from reference TRBV15 and TRBJ1-2, is DAMVIQNPRYQVTQFGKPVTLSCSQTLNHNVMYWYQQKSSQAPKLLFHYYDKDFNNEADTPDNFQSRRPNTSFCFLDIRSPGLGDTAMYLCATSTTVSNPRNYGYTFGSGTRLTVV.

The chain couples TRBV30 to TRBJ1-4, with no clear D. The CDR3 is 16 residues long. Germline V gene data show CDR1 as GTSNPN and CDR2 as SVGIG (reference sequence). Trimming took 1 base from V and 6 from J, leaving 18 bases between them. In DNA form, the CDR3 reads TGTGCCTGGAGTGCCCGGTCCGGGAGGGTATATGAAAAACTGTTTTTT. Encoded protein: CAWSARSGRVYEKLFF.

This chain joins TRBV19 and TRBJ2-2; a possible D gene is TRBD2 (6 bases). The CDR3 consists of 14 residues. Trimming removed 1 base at V and 6 bases at J, with 9 bases between. Germline CDR1 reads LNHDA; CDR2 reads SQIVND (reference sequence). The CDR3 DNA reads TGTGCCAGTAGTATAGGCGGGGTCTCCGGGGAGCTGTTTTTT. Protein sequence: CASSIGGVSGELFF.

As for this clone: At one end, the junction sequence differs from germline, possibly due to a read error. The chain joins TRBV2 to TRBJ2-1; TRBD2 aligns across 8 bases. CDR1 SNHLY and CDR2 FYNNEI come from the germline V gene. This CDR3 contains 15 residues. The CDR3: CASSDGLAGYDEQFF. The DNA for the CDR3 is TGTGCCAGCAGTGATGGGCTAGCGGGCTACGATGAGCAGTTCTTC.

This clone occurred once. The gene calls are TRBV4-1 and TRBJ1-1, with 8 bases fitting TRBD1. CDR1 is MGHRA, CDR2 YSYEKL, per germline. The V segment lost 3 bases and the J segment 3 bases; nucleotides outside the gene matches: 3. The CDR3 runs to 14 residues. The CDR3 nucleotides read TGCGCCAGCAGCCACCTGACAGGGGACACTGAAGCTTTCTTT. Translation: CASSHLTGDTEAFF.

The rearrangement joins TRBV4-2 to TRBJ1-1, with TRBD1 as a possible D gene (5 bases). CDR3 length equals 16 residues. Germline V gives CDR1 LGHNA, CDR2 YNFKEQ. Trimming pared 7 bases from V and 0 bases from J, leaving 18 bases between. The CDR3 sequence is CASKRGAQDMNTEAFF. In DNA form, the CDR3 reads TGTGCCAGCAAGCGCGGGGCTCAAGACATGAACACTGAAGCTTTCTTT.

V gene TRBV19 combines with J gene TRBJ2-7; 7 bases are shared with TRBD1. Per germline, CDR1 LNHDA and CDR2 SQIVND (reference sequence). The CDR3 extends over 14 amino acids. V gave up 0 bases and J gave up 3 bases; unmatched junction bases: 2. The CDR3 sequence: CASSIETGYYEQYF. The CDR3 DNA follows: TGTGCCAGTAGTATAGAGACAGGGTACTACGAGCAGTACTTC.

The V gene is TRBV7-9, the J gene TRBJ2-7; D is uncertain. This CDR3 is built from 15 residues. V shed 1 base and J shed 2 bases, with 12 bases lying between them. CDR1 is SEHNR, CDR2 FQNEAQ, per germline (reference sequence). CDR3 loop: CASSLVIGSTYEQYF. CDR3 nucleotides: TGTGCCAGCAGCTTAGTGATCGGGTCCACCTACGAGCAGTACTTC.

V gene TRBV28 combines with J gene TRBJ2-2; D is possibly TRBD2 (6 bases). This CDR3 comprises 17 residues. With 3 bases removed from V and 4 bases from J, the gap between germline ends came to 18 bases. Germline V gene data show CDR1 as MDHEN and CDR2 as SYDVKM. The CDR3 DNA reads as TGTGCCAGCAGTTTGAATACCGGAGGTAGCGGCACCGGGGAGCTGTTTTTT. This codes for CASSLNTGGSGTGELFF.

This chain uses TRBV13 with TRBJ2-3; 12 bases match TRBD2. The CDR3 length is 17 residues. V gave up 5 bases and J gave up 2 bases; unmatched junction bases: 8. Germline CDR1 PRHDT, CDR2 FYEKMQ (reference sequence). CDR3 nucleotide sequence: TGTGCCAGCAGCCCCCTTGGGACTAGCGGGCCCACAGATACGCAGTATTTT. Translating it yields CASSPLGTSGPTDTQYF.

The chain is built from TRBV5-4 and TRBJ2-1; 9 nucleotides agree with TRBD2. There are 16 residues in the CDR3. Germline CDR1 SGHNT, CDR2 YYREEE (reference sequence). V gave up 0 bases and J gave up 8 bases; unmatched junction bases: 9. CDR3 loop: CASSLEGWRGGDEQFF. CDR3 coding DNA: TGTGCCAGCAGCTTGGAGGGCTGGCGGGGGGGCGATGAGCAGTTCTTC.

The genes are TRBV27 and TRBJ1-5, with TRBD1 as a possible D gene (5 bases). V lost 1 base and J 7 bases, leaving 8 bases between the germline ends. This CDR3 region has 13 residues. From germline, CDR1 is MNHEY and CDR2 SMNVEV (reference sequence). The CDR3 loop is CASSLWGGQPQHF. The CDR3 DNA sequence: TGTGCCAGCAGTTTATGGGGGGGGCAGCCCCAGCATTTT.

The rearrangement uses TRBV4-1 and TRBJ1-1, with a tentative D call TRBD1 (6 bases). Germline CDR1 reads MGHRA; CDR2 reads YSYEKL. With 2 bases removed from V and 0 bases from J, the gap between germline ends came to 16 bases. This CDR3 has 17 amino acids. The chain's CDR3 is CASSQQGPGSMNTEAFF. CDR3 sequence (DNA): TGCGCCAGCAGCCAACAGGGGCCGGGTTCGATGAACACTGAAGCTTTCTTT.

The chain couples TRBV27 to TRBJ2-7; 8 bases are a match to TRBD2. The trim removed 5 bases at V and 4 bases at J, leaving 10 bases unmatched. The CDR3 runs to 15 residues. The germline V gene encodes CDR1 MNHEY and CDR2 SMNVEV (reference sequence). The CDR3 DNA reads TGTGCCAGCAGTCTAACGGGAGGGCCACCTTACGAGCAGTACTTC. It specifies CASSLTGGPPYEQYF.

J is TRBJ2-1 and V is TRBV2; D remains unclear. The length of the CDR3 is 13 residues. V shed 1 base and J shed 5 bases, with 6 bases lying between them. Germline V gene lookup returns CDR1 SNHLY and CDR2 FYNNEI. In nucleotides, the CDR3 is TGTGCCAGCAGTGAAGGAGCTAACAATGAGCAGTTCTTC. Its protein product is CASSEGANNEQFF.

This clone was detected a few times. This chain joins TRBV6-1 and TRBJ2-7; D unclear. V lost 6 bases, J lost 3 bases, and 18 bases lay in between. CDR3 length equals 15 residues. Germline CDR1 and CDR2: MNHNS and SASEGT. In DNA form, the CDR3 reads TGTGCCAGCAGGGCAACAGCAAGCACCATCTACGAGCAGTACTTC. It is translated as CASRATASTIYEQYF.

This sequence joins TRBV15 and TRBJ2-1, with 7 bases lining up with TRBD2. V lost 11 bases to trimming and J lost 2 bases; unmatched junction nucleotides: 6. The length of the CDR3 is 13 residues. Germline-derived CDR1 and CDR2 are LNHNV and YYDKDF (reference sequence). CDR3 sequence: CASGGDAYNEQFF. CDR3 DNA sequence: TGTGCCTCGGGGGGAGATGCCTACAATGAGCAGTTCTTC.

The rearrangement joins TRBV10-3 to TRBJ1-5; tentatively, D is TRBD1 (5 bases). This CDR3 is 14 amino acids long. CDR1 ENHRY and CDR2 SYGVKD come from the germline V gene. Between the trimmed V and J ends, which lost 5 bases and 4 bases, there was a span of 12 bases. The CDR3 loop reads CAISPQGGNQPQHF. Here the CDR3 DNA reads TGTGCCATCAGTCCGCAGGGTGGGAATCAGCCCCAGCATTTT.